The following is a TCR beta chain sequence with its context. Its antigen is as yet unknown. V lost 4 bases, J lost 4 bases, and 14 bases lay in between. From germline, CDR1 is SGHDT and CDR2 YYEEEE. There are 15 residues in the CDR3. The data were taken from a study of cytomegalovirus exposure and HLA in healthy donors. Broader study findings: The tendency of first-cohort TCR clusters to co-occur in the roughly 130 validation repertoires emerged from a later analysis.

Profiling relied on immunoSEQ multiplex PCR, and the TCRdb table lists in-frame clones only, not all of them. The sample carries about 170,000 clones, roughly 89% recorded once. Sequenced input: PBMCs. This TCR was recovered from a young woman in good health and CMV-seropositive. The chain uses TRBV5-6 and TRBJ2-2; D perhaps matches TRBD1 (5 bases). The CDR3: CASSGAGLSTGELFF. In DNA form, the CDR3 reads TGTGCCAGCAGCGGGGCAGGTTTGAGCACCGGGGAGCTGTTTTTT.